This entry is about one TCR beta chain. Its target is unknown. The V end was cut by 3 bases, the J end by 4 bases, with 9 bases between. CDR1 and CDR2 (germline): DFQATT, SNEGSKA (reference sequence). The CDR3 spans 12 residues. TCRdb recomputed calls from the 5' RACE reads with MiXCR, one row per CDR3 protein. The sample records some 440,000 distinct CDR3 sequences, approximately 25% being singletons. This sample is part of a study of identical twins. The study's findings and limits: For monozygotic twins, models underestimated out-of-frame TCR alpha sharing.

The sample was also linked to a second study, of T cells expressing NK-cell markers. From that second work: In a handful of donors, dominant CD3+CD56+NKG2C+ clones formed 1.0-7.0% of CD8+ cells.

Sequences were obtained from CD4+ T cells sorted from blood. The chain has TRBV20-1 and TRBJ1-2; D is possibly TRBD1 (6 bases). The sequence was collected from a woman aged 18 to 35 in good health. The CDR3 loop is CSARRGAYGYTF. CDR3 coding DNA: TGCAGTGCTAGGCGGGGGGCCTATGGCTACACCTTC.